Shown below are 32 T cell receptor beta chains from a single sample sequenced in a study of TIL therapy for anti-PD-1-resistant metastatic lung cancer. Time point specified: pre-treatment sample, taken before nivolumab and TIL therapy. Pleural nodules or supraclavicular lymph nodes made up most of the excised metastases sampled. This was the immunoSEQ v3 assay. Using immunoSEQ multiplex PCR, the repertoire was profiled, and TCRdb retains in-frame clones only, with some absent. Found here are about 100,000 clones, 50% to 70% of them singletons; the top ten hold 11%. The sample consisted of tumor tissue, taken at baseline. These receptor sequences come from a person between 25 and 79 years old with non-small cell lung cancer.

The chain recombines TRBV7-9 with TRBJ1-1, with TRBD1 as a possible D gene (5 bases). Trimming pared 5 bases from V and 8 bases from J, leaving 15 bases between. The CDR3 covers 13 residues. Germline V gives CDR1 SEHNR, CDR2 FQNEAQ (reference sequence). For the CDR3, the DNA is TGTGCCAGCAGCCGCCCCGGGGGGATGGAAGCTTTCTTT. This codes for CASSRPGGMEAFF.

This rearrangement joins TRBV6-5 to TRBJ2-7, with 9 bases aligning to TRBD1. The germline gives CDR1 MNHEY, CDR2 SVGAGI. V lost 6 bases and J lost 2; bases outside the gene matches: 5. The CDR3 loop spans 14 amino acids. The CDR3 sequence is CASRAGTGTYEQYF. Here the CDR3 DNA reads TGTGCCAGCAGAGCCGGGACAGGGACCTACGAGCAGTACTTC.

The sample holds a few counts of this clone. The rearrangement links TRBV7-2 to TRBJ2-4; D gene uncertain. Trimming removed 4 bases from V and 1 base from J, with 14 bases in between. CDR3 length: 16 amino acids. Germline CDR1 reads SGHTA; CDR2 reads FQGNSA. The CDR3 nucleotides are TGTGCCAGCAGCTCCAAACCCCCCTCGGCCAAAAACATTCAGTACTTC. Protein sequence: CASSSKPPSAKNIQYF.

The chain has TRBV28 and TRBJ1-4; TRBD1 aligns across 9 bases. CDR3 length equals 15 residues. The V segment lost 6 bases and the J segment 0 bases; nucleotides outside the gene matches: 2. The germline V gene has CDR1 MDHEN and CDR2 SYDVKM. The CDR3 DNA reads TGTGCCAGCAGGGGACAGGGCACAACTAATGAAAAACTGTTTTTT. This gives the protein CASRGQGTTNEKLFF.

This rearrangement joins TRBV7-2 to TRBJ1-1; D is possibly TRBD1 (5 bases). Trimming stripped 1 base from V and 0 bases from J, with 9 bases between. There are 15 residues in the CDR3. The germline V gene has CDR1 SGHTA and CDR2 FQGNSA. The CDR3 DNA reads as TGTGCCAGCAGCTTAGGGGCAGGGATGAACACTGAAGCTTTCTTT. It codes for CASSLGAGMNTEAFF.

The chain uses TRBV7-2 and TRBJ2-7, with D perhaps matching TRBD1 or TRBD2 (5 bases each). Germline CDR1 is SGHTA and CDR2 is FQGNSA. The CDR3 loop spans 16 amino acids. V was cut by 0 bases and J by 5 bases, with 17 bases left in between. CDR3: CASSLASTGGWNEQYF. The CDR3 coding sequence is TGTGCCAGCAGCTTAGCATCGACTGGGGGTTGGAACGAGCAGTACTTC.

This chain connects TRBV7-6 to TRBJ2-7, with TRBD1 as a possible D gene (6 bases). CDR3 length: 15 amino acids. Germline V gene data show CDR1 as SGHVS and CDR2 as FNYEAQ. Trimming pared 2 bases from V and 3 bases from J, leaving 14 bases between. CDR3 nucleotide sequence: TGTGCCAGCAGCTTATTACAGGGTGGCTACTACGAGCAGTACTTC. It codes for CASSLLQGGYYEQYF.

This clone occurred once. The V and J genes are TRBV5-4 and TRBJ2-3; TRBD1 matches 8 bases. The V segment lost 4 bases and the J segment 5 bases; nucleotides outside the gene matches: 6. The CDR3 contains 14 residues. The germline CDR1 and CDR2 sequences are SGHNT and YYREEE (reference sequence). The CDR3 sequence is CASSAEQGVDTQYF. As DNA, the CDR3 is TGTGCCAGCAGCGCGGAACAGGGGGTAGATACGCAGTATTTT.

This clone is a singleton in its sample. The J gene is TRBJ2-5, the V gene TRBV21-1. TRBV21-1 is recorded as a pseudogene. CDR3 length: 17 residues. CDR3 sequence (DNA): TGTGCCAGCAGCAATAGATGGCAAATGGGATACAAAGAGACCCAGTACTTC. Translated, it gives CASSNRWQMGYKETQYF.

This rearrangement joins TRBV20-1 to TRBJ1-2; TRBD1 is a possible D gene (6 bases). Trimming shortened V by 5 bases and J by 8 bases, and 12 bases separated the two germline ends. This CDR3 comprises 11 residues. Germline V gene data show CDR1 as DFQATT and CDR2 as SNEGSKA (reference sequence). CDR3 nucleotides: TGCAGTGCTCTAGGGGGGGTGGGCTACACCTTC. Translation: CSALGGVGYTF.

The chain recombines TRBV24-1 with TRBJ2-5; 8 bases agree with TRBD1. The CDR3 has 17 residues. J was trimmed by 1 base and V by 1 base; bases with no gene match: 7. Germline CDR1 reads KGHDR; CDR2 reads SFDVKD. The chain's CDR3 is CATSDFGQGKVQETQYF. The DNA of the CDR3 is TGTGCCACCAGTGATTTTGGACAGGGAAAGGTCCAAGAGACCCAGTACTTC.

The gene calls are TRBV27 and TRBJ2-1; D may match TRBD1 or TRBD2 (5 bases each). Germline lookup yields CDR1 MNHEY and CDR2 SMNVEV (reference sequence). With 3 bases removed from V and 2 bases from J, the gap between germline ends came to 11 bases. The CDR3 has 15 amino acids. The CDR3 loop is CASSFRGPPYNEQFF. The CDR3 bases are TGTGCCAGCAGTTTTCGGGGACCCCCCTACAATGAGCAGTTCTTC.

This clone was seen more than once but under ten times. The sample contains more than one DNA sequence encoding this CDR3. The chain has TRBV5-6 and TRBJ2-3; the D gene is possibly TRBD2 (5 bases). V lost 0 bases and J 3 bases, leaving 5 bases between the germline ends. The CDR3 sequence is 13 residues long. Per germline, CDR1 SGHDT and CDR2 YYEEEE. CDR3 sequence reads: CASSLGGTDTQYF. The CDR3 nucleotides read TGTGCCAGCAGCTTGGGAGGGACAGATACGCAGTATTTT. Looking up the rest from reference TRBV5-6 and TRBJ2-3 gives the full variable domain: DAGVTQSPTHLIKTRGQQVTLRCSPKSGHDTVSWYQQALGQGPQFIFQYYEEEERQRGNFPDRFSGHQFPNYSSELNVNALLLGDSALYLCASSLGGTDTQYFGPGTRLTVL.

This clone was picked up one time. The rearrangement links TRBV2 to TRBJ2-1, with 7 bases lining up with TRBD1. With 7 bases clipped from V and 2 bases from J, the junction kept 8 bases outside the gene matches. Germline assignment: CDR1 SNHLY and CDR2 FYNNEI. The CDR3 loop spans 15 amino acids. Here the CDR3 reads CASKAQGVTYNEQFF. In DNA, the CDR3 is TGTGCCAGCAAGGCTCAGGGGGTTACCTACAATGAGCAGTTCTTC.

This clone has more than one count but fewer than ten. The V call is TRBV19, the J call TRBJ1-1; 8 nucleotides line up with TRBD1. Germline CDR1 is LNHDA and CDR2 is SQIVND (reference sequence). V was pared by 3 bases and J by 6 bases, with 3 bases of the junction left unmatched. The CDR3 runs to 13 residues. The CDR3 loop reads CASSIGTGSEAFF. Written as DNA, the CDR3 is TGTGCCAGTAGTATCGGGACAGGCTCTGAAGCTTTCTTT.

A word on this clone: Sequence at one end of the junction differs from germline and may be a read error. This rearrangement joins TRBV29-1 to TRBJ2-1; 9 bases agree with TRBD1. CDR1 is SQVTM and CDR2 is ANQGSEA in the germline V gene. CDR3 size: 17 residues. The CDR3 DNA follows: TGCAGCGTTGTCCACCGGGACAGGGTTCCTTCCTCCAATGAGCAGTTCTTC. This gives the protein CSVVHRDRVPSSNEQFF.

In DNA, the CDR3 is TGTGCCAGCAGCTCGACAGGCAGCAATCAGCCCCAGCATTTT. Translated: CASSSTGSNQPQHF. This rearrangement joins TRBV14 to TRBJ1-5, with D tentatively TRBD1 (6 bases). The CDR3 loop spans 14 amino acids. Trimming pared 5 bases from V and 1 base from J, leaving 9 bases between. CDR1 SGHDN and CDR2 FVKESK come from the germline V gene.

The chain combines TRBV6-5 with TRBJ2-3; 7 nucleotides align to TRBD2. The V segment lost 6 bases and the J segment 4 bases; nucleotides outside the gene matches: 10. The V gene's germline CDR1 is MNHEY and CDR2 SVGAGI. The CDR3 sequence is 15 residues long. The CDR3 protein is CASSRSGDYADTQYF. The DNA of the CDR3 is TGTGCCAGCAGCCGAAGCGGGGATTATGCAGATACGCAGTATTTT.

A single count supports this clone. The genes are TRBV18 and TRBJ2-2, with D perhaps TRBD1 (6 bases). The CDR3 covers 15 residues. Germline V lookup: CDR1 KGHSH, CDR2 LQKENI. Trimming removed 1 base at V and 4 bases at J, with 10 bases between. The CDR3 here is CASSPRDKSTGELFF. In DNA, the CDR3 is TGTGCCAGCTCACCACGGGACAAGAGCACCGGGGAGCTGTTTTTT.

For this clone: At the DNA level, this CDR3 is encoded by other sequences in the same sample as well. The rearrangement uses TRBV7-8 and TRBJ2-7; D is undetermined. V lost 1 base and J 1 base, leaving 2 bases between the germline ends. The CDR3 totals 12 residues. The germline CDR1 and CDR2 sequences are SGHVS and FQNEAQ. The CDR3 loop reads CASSLGSYEQYF. The CDR3 DNA sequence: TGTGCCAGCAGCTTAGGTTCCTACGAGCAGTACTTC.

This clone was counted a few times. The CDR3 region is CAIRRDGGNSPLHF. The CDR3 DNA is TGTGCCATCAGGAGGGACGGGGGTAATTCACCCCTCCACTTT. This chain links TRBV10-3 with TRBJ1-6, with D maybe TRBD1 (5 bases). The CDR3 spans 14 residues. With 6 bases removed from V and 6 bases from J, the gap between germline ends came to 12 bases. Per the germline V gene, CDR1 is ENHRY and CDR2 is SYGVKD.

The genes are TRBV5-1 and TRBJ1-1, with TRBD1 matching 9 bases. Germline CDR1 is SGHRS and CDR2 is YFSETQ. The CDR3 has 16 amino acids. With V trimmed by 4 bases and J by 1 base, 8 bases remained unmatched. The CDR3 is CASSVRDRAANTEAFF. The CDR3 DNA reads as TGCGCCAGCAGCGTCCGGGACAGGGCGGCGAACACTGAAGCTTTCTTT. The variable domain in full, completed from reference TRBV5-1 and TRBJ1-1, reads KAGVTQTPRYLIKTRGQQVTLSCSPISGHRSVSWYQQTPGQGLQFLFEYFSETQRNKGNFPGRFSGRQFSNSRSEMNVSTLELGDSALYLCASSVRDRAANTEAFFGQGTRLTVV.

This chain joins TRBV7-2 and TRBJ1-6, with a possible D match to TRBD1 (6 bases). The CDR3 is 15 amino acids. Looked up from germline, CDR1 is SGHTA and CDR2 is FQGNSA. Trimming pared 5 bases from V and 5 bases from J, leaving 13 bases between. The CDR3 is CASSPRGRNNSPLHF. In DNA form, the CDR3 reads TGTGCCAGCAGCCCCAGGGGACGGAATAATTCACCCCTCCACTTT.

J is TRBJ2-7 and V is TRBV18, with 7 bases matching TRBD2. Trimming at V came to 1 base and at J to 3 bases, leaving 3 bases not matched to a gene. Per germline, CDR1 KGHSH and CDR2 LQKENI. CDR3 length: 14 residues. CDR3 DNA: TGTGCCAGCTCACCACAGGGAGGGGTCTACGAGCAGTACTTC. Its protein product is CASSPQGGVYEQYF.

This clone occurred a few times. V usage is TRBV7-3 and J usage is TRBJ2-3; D ambiguous. Per germline, CDR1 SGHTA and CDR2 FQGTGA. Trimming cost V 10 bases and J 5 bases, with 10 bases left between them. The CDR3 loop spans 11 amino acids. The CDR3 region has the DNA TGTGCCAATAGGAGAGGAGATACGCAGTATTTT. Its translation: CANRRGDTQYF.

This clone is a singleton in its sample. The V call is TRBV5-5, the J call TRBJ2-7; tentatively, D is TRBD1 (6 bases). Germline CDR1 and CDR2: SGHKS and YYEKEE (reference sequence). Between the trimmed V and J ends, which lost 9 bases and 3 bases, there was a span of 25 bases. The CDR3 spans 16 residues. CDR3 residues: CATNNREPAPDYEQYF. The CDR3, as DNA: TGTGCCACCAACAACAGGGAACCCGCACCGGACTACGAGCAGTACTTC.

This clone was seen more than once but under ten times. V is TRBV9 and J is TRBJ1-3; 7 nucleotides line up with TRBD1. Germline V gene data show CDR1 as SGDLS and CDR2 as YYNGEE. The V segment lost 5 bases and the J segment 4 bases; nucleotides outside the gene matches: 12. The CDR3 length is 16 residues. In nucleotides, the CDR3 is TGTGCCAGCAGTATCAGGGGGGGCGCGGACGGAAACACCATATATTTT. Translation gives CASSIRGGADGNTIYF.

This clone was counted only a few times. The chain links TRBV7-6 to TRBJ2-2; D is perhaps TRBD2 (5 bases). Germline V gives CDR1 SGHVS, CDR2 FNYEAQ. V shed 5 bases and J shed 5 bases, with 12 bases lying between them. This CDR3 contains 14 residues. The CDR3 DNA reads as TGTGCCAGCAGCCCCGGGGAAAATACCGGGGAGCTGTTTTTT. Translation: CASSPGENTGELFF. Looking up the rest from reference TRBV7-6 and TRBJ2-2 gives the full variable domain: GAGVSQSPRYKVTKRGQDVALRCDPISGHVSLYWYRQALGQGPEFLTYFNYEAQQDKSGLPNDRFSAERPEGSISTLTIQRTEQRDSAMYRCASSPGENTGELFFGEGSRLTVL.

This clone is medium-sized by share. This chain links TRBV28 with TRBJ2-7; 8 nucleotides agree with TRBD2. The germline gives CDR1 MDHEN, CDR2 SYDVKM. Unmatched junction bases numbered 14, after V lost 8 bases and J lost 5 bases. The CDR3 has 15 amino acids. The CDR3 region is CASRASGSGPDEQYF. In DNA form, the CDR3 reads TGTGCCAGCCGGGCGAGCGGGAGCGGACCCGACGAGCAGTACTTC.

This chain joins TRBV4-1 and TRBJ2-7, with D possibly TRBD1 on 6 matching bases. The length of the CDR3 is 16 residues. CDR1 and CDR2 (germline): MGHRA, YSYEKL. With 1 base removed from V and 6 bases from J, the gap between germline ends came to 19 bases. The CDR3: CASSQGFGTLDREQYF. CDR3 nucleotide sequence: TGCGCCAGCAGCCAAGGTTTCGGGACACTGGATCGCGAGCAGTACTTC.

This sequence joins TRBV7-9 and TRBJ2-2; D call uncertain. The CDR3 has 15 residues. Germline values: CDR1 SEHNR, CDR2 FQNEAQ (reference sequence). V lost 5 bases to trimming and J lost 1 base, with 11 bases between them. The CDR3 nucleotides are TGTGCCAGCAGCCCACCAACGGAGAACACCGGGGAGCTGTTTTTT. It specifies CASSPPTENTGELFF. The entire variable domain, with the rest obtained from reference TRBV7-9 and TRBJ2-2, is as follows: DTGVSQNPRHKITKRGQNVTFRCDPISEHNRLYWYRQTLGQGPEFLTYFQNEAQLEKSRLLSDRFSAERPKGSFSTLEIQRTEQGDSAMYLCASSPPTENTGELFFGEGSRLTVL.

This clone was counted at least ten times. The chain uses TRBV7-9 and TRBJ2-6; 8 bases match TRBD1. V dropped 4 bases and J dropped 4; count of bases not matched to a gene: 9. This CDR3 has 17 amino acids. Germline V gene lookup returns CDR1 SEHNR and CDR2 FQNEAQ (reference sequence). The DNA of the CDR3 is TGTGCCAGCAGCTCAACAGGGGGTCGGCTCGGGGCCAACGTCCTGACTTTC. It codes for CASSSTGGRLGANVLTF.